Sequencing of this TCR beta chain was carried out in a study of blood T cell repertoires in COVID-19. Study-level information: In each case, the material was cDNA or gDNA derived from T cells, B-cell-depleted T cells, or PBMCs.

Repertoires were generated with immunoSEQ multiplex PCR, while TCRdb's copy carries only in-frame clones and drops some. The sample shows 200,000 to 300,000 clones, roughly 88% of them seen only once. This clone was counted a single time. Other DNA sequences in the same sample also yield this CDR3. The junction had 3 bases not matched to a gene; V was cut back by 5 bases and J by 4 bases. Germline V gene lookup returns CDR1 SEHNR and CDR2 FQNEAQ (reference sequence). This CDR3 comprises 13 residues. What was sequenced was peripheral blood. This receptor was identified in an elderly woman with COVID-19, enrolled during active disease. The rearrangement uses TRBV7-9 and TRBJ1-2; 8 nucleotides agree with TRBD1. CDR3 residues: CASSLGQGYGYTF. As DNA, the CDR3 is TGTGCCAGCAGCCTTGGACAGGGCTATGGCTACACCTTC.